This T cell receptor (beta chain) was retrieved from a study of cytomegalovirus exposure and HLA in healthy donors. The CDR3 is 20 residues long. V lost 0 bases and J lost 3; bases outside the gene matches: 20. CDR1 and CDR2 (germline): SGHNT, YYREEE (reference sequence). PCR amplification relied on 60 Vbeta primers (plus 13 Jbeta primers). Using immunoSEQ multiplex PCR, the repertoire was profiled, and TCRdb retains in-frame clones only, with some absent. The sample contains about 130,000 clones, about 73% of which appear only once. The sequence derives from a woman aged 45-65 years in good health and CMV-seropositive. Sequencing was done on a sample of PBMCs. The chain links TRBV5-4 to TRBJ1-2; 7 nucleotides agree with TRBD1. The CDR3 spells CASSLAYPISGGKRDYGYTF. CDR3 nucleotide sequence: TGTGCCAGCAGCTTGGCCTATCCCATATCAGGGGGAAAACGGGACTATGGCTACACCTTC.